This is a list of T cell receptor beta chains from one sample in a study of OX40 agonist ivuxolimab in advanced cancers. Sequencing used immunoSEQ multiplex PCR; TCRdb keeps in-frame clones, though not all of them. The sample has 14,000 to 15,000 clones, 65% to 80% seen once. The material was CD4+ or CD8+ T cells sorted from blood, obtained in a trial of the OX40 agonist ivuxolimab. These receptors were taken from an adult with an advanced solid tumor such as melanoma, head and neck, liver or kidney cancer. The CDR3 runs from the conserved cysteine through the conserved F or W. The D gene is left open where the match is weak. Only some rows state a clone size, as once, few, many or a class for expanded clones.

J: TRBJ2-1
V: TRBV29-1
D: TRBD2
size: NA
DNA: TGCAGCGTTGCGGGAGGACGGAGCAATGAGCAGTTCTTC
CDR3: CSVAGGRSNEQFF

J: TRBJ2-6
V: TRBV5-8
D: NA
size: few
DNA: TGTGCCAGCAGCTTGGTGGCGAGAGTACTCTCTGGGGCCAACGTCCTGACTTTC
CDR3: CASSLVARVLSGANVLTF

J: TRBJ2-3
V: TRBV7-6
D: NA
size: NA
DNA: TGTGCCAGCAGCATAAAAGGACTCGGAGATACGCAGTATTTT
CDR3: CASSIKGLGDTQYF

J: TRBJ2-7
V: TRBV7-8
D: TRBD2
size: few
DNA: TGTGCCAGCAGCAACCCCCAATCCGGCAGCGGGAGGGTAAACGAGCAGTACTTC
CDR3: CASSNPQSGSGRVNEQYF

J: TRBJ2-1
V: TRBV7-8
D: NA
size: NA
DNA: TGTGCCAGCAGCTTAGCGTTGGACTATGAGCAGTTCTTC
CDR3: CASSLALDYEQFF

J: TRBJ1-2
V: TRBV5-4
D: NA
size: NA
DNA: TGTGCCAGCAGCTTGGTGTCAGGCTATGGCTACACCTTC
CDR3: CASSLVSGYGYTF

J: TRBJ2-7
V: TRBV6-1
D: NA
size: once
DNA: TGTGCCAGCAGTGAGTATGGCTCTTCATCCTACGAGCAGTACTTC
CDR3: CASSEYGSSSYEQYF

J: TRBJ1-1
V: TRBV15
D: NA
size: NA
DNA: TGTGCCACCAGCAGAGATGGGGGGTACACTGAAGCTTTCTTT
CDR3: CATSRDGGYTEAFF

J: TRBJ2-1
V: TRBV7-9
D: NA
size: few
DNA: TGTGCCAGCAGTGACCTCGCCAACTCCTACAATGAGCAGTTCTTC
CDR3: CASSDLANSYNEQFF

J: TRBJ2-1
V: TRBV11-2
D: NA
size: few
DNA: TGTGCCAGCAGCTTAGCTAGTGGGCAGTTCTTC
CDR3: CASSLASGQFF

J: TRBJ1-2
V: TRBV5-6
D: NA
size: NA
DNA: TGTGCCAGCAGCTTGGGAACGGGGCGGTCGGATGGCTACACCTTC
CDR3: CASSLGTGRSDGYTF

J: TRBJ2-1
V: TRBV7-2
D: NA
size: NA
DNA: TGTGCCAGCAGCCTCTCGAGGAATGAGCAGTTCTTC
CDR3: CASSLSRNEQFF

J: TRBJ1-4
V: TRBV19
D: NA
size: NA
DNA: TGTGCCAGTAGTATAGACTCAACTAATGAAAAACTGTTTTTT
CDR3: CASSIDSTNEKLFF

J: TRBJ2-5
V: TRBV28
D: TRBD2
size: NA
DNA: TGTGCCAGCAGTTCCGGGACTAGCGGGAGAAGTGAGGCCCAGTACTTC
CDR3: CASSSGTSGRSEAQYF

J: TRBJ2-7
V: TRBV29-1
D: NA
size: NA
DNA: TGCAGCGTTGAAGATGAGCAGAGATCCTACGAGCAGTACTTC
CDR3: CSVEDEQRSYEQYF

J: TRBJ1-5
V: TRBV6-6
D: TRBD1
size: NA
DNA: TGCGCCAGCAGAGCCAGCTCCGACAGGGCGGGCCAGCCCCAGCATTTT
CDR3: CASRASSDRAGQPQHF

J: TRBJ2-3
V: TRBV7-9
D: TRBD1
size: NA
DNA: TGTGCCAGCAGCTTACCGCTCTCGGACAGGGGCATCTCAGATACGCAGTATTTT
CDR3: CASSLPLSDRGISDTQYF

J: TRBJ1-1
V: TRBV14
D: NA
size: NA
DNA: TGTGCCAGCAGCCAAGATTCCGGGTCTTCTATCGGTTTT
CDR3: CASSQDSGSSIGF

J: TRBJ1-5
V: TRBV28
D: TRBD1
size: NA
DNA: TGTGCCAGCAGTCCGGGGACCGGGACAGAAGATCAGCCCCAGCATTTT
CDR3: CASSPGTGTEDQPQHF

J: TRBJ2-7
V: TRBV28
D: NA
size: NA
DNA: TGTGCCAGCAGGGTCTCCTACGAGCAGTACTTC
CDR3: CASRVSYEQYF

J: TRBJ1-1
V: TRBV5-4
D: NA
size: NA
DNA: TGTGCCAGCAGCTTGGTCGAGTCCATGAACACTGAAGCTTTCTTT
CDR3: CASSLVESMNTEAFF

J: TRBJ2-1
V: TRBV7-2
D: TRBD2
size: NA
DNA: TGTGCCAGCAGCTTACTCGGAGGGAGGGCCGGCAATGAGCAGTTCTTC
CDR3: CASSLLGGRAGNEQFF

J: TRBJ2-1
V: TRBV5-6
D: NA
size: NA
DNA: TGTGCCAGCAGCTTGGTGCAGGCGGGATCCTACAATGAGCAGTTCTTC
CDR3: CASSLVQAGSYNEQFF

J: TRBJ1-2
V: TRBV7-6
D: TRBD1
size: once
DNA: TGTGCCAGCAGCCCGTCACAGGGGTGGGGCTACACCTTC
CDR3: CASSPSQGWGYTF

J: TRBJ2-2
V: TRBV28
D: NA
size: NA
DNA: TGTGCCAGCAGTTTAATTCCCGGGCAAGTGAACACCGGGGAGCTGTTTTTT
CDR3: CASSLIPGQVNTGELFF

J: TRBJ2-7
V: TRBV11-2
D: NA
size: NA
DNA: TGTGCCAGCAGCCCCCCTGGGGGGAACACCTACGAGCAGTACTTC
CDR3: CASSPPGGNTYEQYF

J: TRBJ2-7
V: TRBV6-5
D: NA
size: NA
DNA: TGTGCCAGCAGCCCTACTGGGGCCGAGCAGTACTTC
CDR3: CASSPTGAEQYF

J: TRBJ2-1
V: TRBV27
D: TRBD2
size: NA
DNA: TGTGCCAGCAGTATTCCTAGCGGGAGTCTGGATGAGCAGTTCTTC
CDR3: CASSIPSGSLDEQFF

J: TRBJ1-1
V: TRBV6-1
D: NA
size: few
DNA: TGTGCCAGCAGTGAAATGGCCTACGGGGACACTGAAGCTTTCTTT
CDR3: CASSEMAYGDTEAFF

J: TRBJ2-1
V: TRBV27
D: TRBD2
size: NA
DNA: TGTGCCAGCAGTTTAGGGACTAGCGGTAATGAGCAGTTCTTC
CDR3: CASSLGTSGNEQFF

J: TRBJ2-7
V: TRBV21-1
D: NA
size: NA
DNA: TGTGCCAGCAGCGAGCCGGGACGAACCCTTTACGAGCAGTACTTC
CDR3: CASSEPGRTLYEQYF

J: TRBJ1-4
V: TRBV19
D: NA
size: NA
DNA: TGTGCCAGTAGTAGTCCCAGGGCGGTGGGTGAAAAACTGTTTTTT
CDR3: CASSSPRAVGEKLFF

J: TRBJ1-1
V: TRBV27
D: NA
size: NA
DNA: TGTGCCAGCAAATGGGGGGCAGACACTGAAGCTTTCTTT
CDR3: CASKWGADTEAFF

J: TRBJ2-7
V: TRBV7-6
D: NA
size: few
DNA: TGTGCCAGCAGCTTAGTCGAGCCCTACGAGCAGTACTTC
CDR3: CASSLVEPYEQYF

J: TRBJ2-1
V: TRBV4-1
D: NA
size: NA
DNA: TGCGCCAGCAGCCAAGATCCCGGGGTGGAGGCCTACAATGAGCAGTTCTTC
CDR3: CASSQDPGVEAYNEQFF

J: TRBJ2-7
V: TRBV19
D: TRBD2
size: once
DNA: TGTGCCAGTAGTCTCGGGGTTAGCGGGAGGGCCGGGTACGAGCAGTACTTC
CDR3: CASSLGVSGRAGYEQYF